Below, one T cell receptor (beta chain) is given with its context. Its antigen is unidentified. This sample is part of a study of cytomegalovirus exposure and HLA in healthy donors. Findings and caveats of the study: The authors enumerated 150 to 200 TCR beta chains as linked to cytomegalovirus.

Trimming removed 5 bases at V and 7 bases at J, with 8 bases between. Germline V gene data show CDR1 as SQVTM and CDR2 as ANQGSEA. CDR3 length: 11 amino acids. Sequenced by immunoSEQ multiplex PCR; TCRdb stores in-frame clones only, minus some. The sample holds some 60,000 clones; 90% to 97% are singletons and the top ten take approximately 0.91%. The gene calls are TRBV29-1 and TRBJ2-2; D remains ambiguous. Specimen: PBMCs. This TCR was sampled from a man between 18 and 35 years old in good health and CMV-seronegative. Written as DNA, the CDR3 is TGCAGCGTTTTCGGTGGCGGGGAGCTGTTTTTT. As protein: CSVFGGGELFF.